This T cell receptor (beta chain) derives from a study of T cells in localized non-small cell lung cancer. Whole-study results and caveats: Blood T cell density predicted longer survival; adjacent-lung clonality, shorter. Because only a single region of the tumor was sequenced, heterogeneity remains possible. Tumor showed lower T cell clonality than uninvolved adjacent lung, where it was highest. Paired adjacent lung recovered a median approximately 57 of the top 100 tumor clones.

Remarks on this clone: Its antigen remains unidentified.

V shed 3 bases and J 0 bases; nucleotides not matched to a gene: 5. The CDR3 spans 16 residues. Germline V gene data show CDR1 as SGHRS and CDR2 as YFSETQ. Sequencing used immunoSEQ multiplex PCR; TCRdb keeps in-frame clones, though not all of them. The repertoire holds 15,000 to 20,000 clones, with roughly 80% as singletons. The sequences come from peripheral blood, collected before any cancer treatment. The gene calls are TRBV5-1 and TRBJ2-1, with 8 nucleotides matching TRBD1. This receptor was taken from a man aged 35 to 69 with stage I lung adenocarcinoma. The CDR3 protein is CASSSAGGASYNEQFF. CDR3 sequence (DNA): TGCGCCAGCAGCTCCGCAGGGGGCGCCTCCTACAATGAGCAGTTCTTC.